These 28 T cell receptor beta chains came from one sample sequenced in a study of early T cells in non-severe SARS-CoV-2 infection. One entry per CDR3 protein, called by TCRdb with MiXCR from the 5' RACE reads. The profile shows 60,000 to 75,000 distinct CDR3 sequences, 4% to 6% of them singletons. Sequenced material: whole blood, taken at baseline. The receptor set was obtained from an adult who was a healthcare worker with PCR-confirmed SARS-CoV-2 infection or an uninfected control (not recorded which). The donor label of this sample is uncertain.

This clonotype was detected ten times or more. V gene TRBV6-5 combines with J gene TRBJ1-5; perhaps TRBD1 as D (6 bases). This CDR3 has 14 residues. V lost 6 bases and J 3 bases, leaving 12 bases between the germline ends. Per germline, CDR1 MNHEY and CDR2 SVGAGI. The CDR3 DNA reads as TGTGCCAGCAGCCGGGACACCCACAATCAGCCCCAGCATTTT. As protein: CASSRDTHNQPQHF.

The chain has TRBV3-1 and TRBJ2-7; 10 positions match TRBD2. The CDR3 totals 14 residues. J lost 3 bases, V lost 3 bases, and 2 bases had no gene match. CDR1 is LGHDT, CDR2 YNNKEL, per germline (reference sequence). Written as DNA, the CDR3 is TGTGCCAGCAGCCATTCTAGCGGGGGCTACGAGCAGTACTTC. This codes for CASSHSSGGYEQYF.

The chain couples TRBV10-3 to TRBJ2-1; the match to TRBD2 covers 11 bases. V was pared by 11 bases and J by 10 bases, with 13 bases of the junction left unmatched. Germline V gene sequence: CDR1 ENHRY, CDR2 SYGVKD. The CDR3 length is 14 residues. The CDR3 nucleotides are TGTGCCTCCCAGGCTAGCGGGGGGCTTCACGAGCAGTTCTTC. It is translated as CASQASGGLHEQFF.

This clonotype showed up just a few times. J is TRBJ1-2 and V is TRBV13; 7 bases fit TRBD1. CDR1 PRHDT and CDR2 FYEKMQ come from the germline V gene (reference sequence). The CDR3 consists of 16 residues. The V segment lost 4 bases and the J segment 3 bases; nucleotides outside the gene matches: 11. For the CDR3, the DNA is TGTGCCAGCAGCTCGTTAATGGACAGGTCCTACTATGGCTACACCTTC. Amino acid sequence: CASSSLMDRSYYGYTF.

This sequence joins TRBV12-5 and TRBJ1-1, with 7 bases identical to TRBD1. CDR1 and CDR2 (germline): LGHNT, FRNRAP. The V and J ends lost 7 bases and 1 base, in that order; junction bases with no gene match: 12. This CDR3 is built from 16 residues. The CDR3 region is CASAIKRGTANTEAFF. The CDR3 nucleotides are TGTGCTAGTGCAATTAAACGGGGGACAGCGAACACTGAAGCTTTCTTT.

This chain uses TRBV28 with TRBJ1-6; 12 bases line up with TRBD1. CDR1 MDHEN and CDR2 SYDVKM come from the germline V gene. V gave up 2 bases and J gave up 10 bases; unmatched junction bases: 9. The CDR3 extends over 17 amino acids. The CDR3 coding sequence is TGTGCCAGCAGTTTAGGGGGGACAGGGGGCTTGCGGTCACCCCTCCACTTT. Translated: CASSLGGTGGLRSPLHF.

The chain has TRBV4-2 and TRBJ2-3; D not certain. CDR1 LGHNA and CDR2 YNFKEQ come from the germline V gene. V lost 1 base, J lost 2 bases, and 4 bases lay in between. CDR3 length: 13 residues. The CDR3 region is CASSQVDTDTQYF. CDR3 nucleotides: TGTGCCAGCAGCCAAGTGGACACAGATACGCAGTATTTT.

The V and J genes are TRBV5-1 and TRBJ2-1; D perhaps matches TRBD1 (6 bases). Germline lookup yields CDR1 SGHRS and CDR2 YFSETQ. Trimming took 4 bases from V and 8 from J, leaving 19 bases between them. The length of the CDR3 is 15 residues. The CDR3 here is CASSRKLQGVYEQFF. CDR3 nucleotides: TGCGCCAGCAGCCGCAAATTACAGGGTGTCTATGAGCAGTTCTTC. Variable domain in full (rest from reference TRBV5-1 and TRBJ2-1): KAGVTQTPRYLIKTRGQQVTLSCSPISGHRSVSWYQQTPGQGLQFLFEYFSETQRNKGNFPGRFSGRQFSNSRSEMNVSTLELGDSALYLCASSRKLQGVYEQFFGPGTRLTVL.

This clonotype was seen repeatedly, ten times or more. The chain recombines TRBV28 with TRBJ1-2, with TRBD1 as a possible D gene (6 bases). Trimming removed 11 bases at V and 2 bases at J, with 18 bases between. The CDR3 is made up of 14 amino acids. Germline V gene sequence: CDR1 MDHEN, CDR2 SYDVKM. The CDR3 protein is CAAGHLRGNYGYTF. The DNA of the CDR3 is TGTGCCGCCGGACATTTGAGGGGGAACTATGGCTACACCTTC.

This clonotype was counted many times. CDR3 nucleotide sequence: TGTGCCAGCAGCGCGACTACTAGCGGGGGTCTCAACGAGCAGTACTTC. Encoded protein: CASSATTSGGLNEQYF. The rearrangement joins TRBV7-8 to TRBJ2-7, with TRBD2 matching 11 bases. The trim removed 5 bases at V and 5 bases at J, leaving 11 bases unmatched. The CDR3 covers 16 residues. The germline V gene has CDR1 SGHVS and CDR2 FQNEAQ.

This clonotype was found many times. The chain employs TRBV5-1 and TRBJ2-5, with 9 bases matching TRBD2. J gave up 0 bases and V 1 base, and 4 bases lay outside the gene matches. This CDR3 has 16 residues. Looked up from germline, CDR1 is SGHRS and CDR2 is YFSETQ. In nucleotides, the CDR3 is TGCGCCAGCAGCTTGAGGCTAGCGGGGTACCAAGAGACCCAGTACTTC. Protein product: CASSLRLAGYQETQYF.

This clonotype turned up a few times. A read error may produce the germline difference seen at one junction end. This rearrangement joins TRBV7-9 to TRBJ1-3; no reliable D call. From germline, CDR1 is SEHNR and CDR2 FQNEAQ (reference sequence). The length of the CDR3 is 15 residues. CDR3 nucleotides: TGTGCCAGCAGCTTCGGCGGAAACTCTGAAAACACCATATATTTT. It translates to CASSFGGNSENTIYF.

This clonotype showed up just a few times. The chain joins TRBV11-3 to TRBJ2-3; 7 bases match TRBD1. Looked up from germline, CDR1 is SGHNT and CDR2 is YENEEA. This CDR3 comprises 15 residues. The trim removed 5 bases at V and 0 bases at J, leaving 5 bases unmatched. CDR3 in amino acids: CASSKGTVSTDTQYF. The CDR3 DNA sequence: TGTGCCAGCAGCAAGGGGACAGTGAGCACAGATACGCAGTATTTT.

This clonotype was found a few times. The chain recombines TRBV20-1 with TRBJ2-4, with 9 bases lining up with TRBD1. V trimming: 4 bases; J trimming: 7 bases; junction bases outside the gene matches: 8. The CDR3 is 14 residues long. CDR1 and CDR2 from the germline V gene are DFQATT and SNEGSKA (reference sequence). Here the CDR3 DNA reads TGCAGTGCTACCGGGACAGGGAAAGGGAACATTCAGTACTTC. This sequence encodes CSATGTGKGNIQYF.

The chain is built from TRBV20-1 and TRBJ2-3, with 15 nucleotides matching TRBD2. This CDR3 is built from 16 residues. With 6 bases clipped from V and 0 bases from J, the junction kept 4 bases outside the gene matches. CDR1 is DFQATT and CDR2 is SNEGSKA in the germline V gene (reference sequence). For the CDR3, the DNA is TGCAGTGCCGGGACTAGCGGGGGGATTAGCACAGATACGCAGTATTTT. Protein: CSAGTSGGISTDTQYF.

This clonotype has more than one count but fewer than ten. The rearrangement links TRBV2 to TRBJ2-2, with 8 positions matching TRBD2. Trimming took 5 bases from V and 3 from J; bases not matched to a gene: 5. This CDR3 region has 15 residues. CDR1 and CDR2 (germline): SNHLY, FYNNEI. CDR3 DNA: TGTGCCAGCAGTCAGCGGGGGCGAGACACCGGGGAGCTGTTTTTT. Residues: CASSQRGRDTGELFF. Full variable domain (rest looked up from reference TRBV2 and TRBJ2-2): EPEVTQTPSHQVTQMGQEVILRCVPISNHLYFYWYRQILGQKVEFLVSFYNNEISEKSEIFDDQFSVERPDGSNFTLKIRSTKLEDSAMYFCASSQRGRDTGELFFGEGSRLTVL.

Only a few counts were recorded for this clonotype. This chain uses TRBV12-3 or TRBV12-4 with TRBJ2-3; a weak D match, TRBD1 (5 bases). The V end lost 3 bases, the J end lost 2 bases, and 15 bases lay between the germline ends. The CDR3 sequence is 16 residues long. The CDR3 DNA reads as TGTGCCAGCAGTTTTCGGTTCGACGGACACACAGATACGCAGTATTTT. Amino acids: CASSFRFDGHTDTQYF.

This sequence joins TRBV29-1 and TRBJ1-3; D uncertain. This CDR3 contains 14 residues. Germline V gives CDR1 SQVTM, CDR2 ANQGSEA. Trimming removed 5 bases from V and 11 bases from J, with 22 bases in between. The DNA for the CDR3 is TGCAGCGTTAGGAGTGGGGAAATTTTCGTCGCCATATATTTT. Protein: CSVRSGEIFVAIYF.

Only a few counts were recorded for this clonotype. The J gene is TRBJ2-7, the V gene TRBV10-1; unclear D gene. Trimming cost V 8 bases and J 8 bases, with 19 bases left between them. There are 13 residues in the CDR3. Looked up from germline, CDR1 is WNHNN and CDR2 is SYGVQD (reference sequence). CDR3 coding DNA: TGCGCCAGCCAGAGACCCGGCGCTTCGAAGCAGTACTTC. This encodes CASQRPGASKQYF.

This chain connects TRBV6-5 to TRBJ2-7; unclear D gene. Germline V gives CDR1 MNHEY, CDR2 SVGAGI. The CDR3 is made up of 15 amino acids. Trimming took off 0 bases at V and 3 bases at J, with 12 bases between the two ends. The CDR3 region is CASSYSKQIHYEQYF. CDR3 in DNA: TGTGCCAGCAGTTACTCGAAACAGATACACTACGAGCAGTACTTC.

This rearrangement joins TRBV6-6 to TRBJ2-4, with 9 nucleotides matching TRBD2. Germline CDR1 is MNHNY and CDR2 is SVGAGI (reference sequence). The CDR3 extends over 17 amino acids. V trimming: 2 bases; J trimming: 0 bases; junction bases outside the gene matches: 5. CDR3 residues: CASSYPSGAIAKNIQYF. CDR3 nucleotide sequence: TGTGCCAGCAGTTACCCTAGCGGGGCGATAGCCAAAAACATTCAGTACTTC.

This clonotype has more than one count but fewer than ten. V is TRBV7-2 and J is TRBJ2-7; 14 bases fit TRBD2. The CDR3 has 16 residues. Unmatched junction bases numbered 3, after V lost 0 bases and J lost 5 bases. Germline V lookup: CDR1 SGHTA, CDR2 FQGNSA. DNA for the CDR3: TGTGCCAGCAGCTTAGCGGGGACTAGCGGGGGCCACGAGCAGTACTTC. Translating it yields CASSLAGTSGGHEQYF. The variable domain in full, with the rest retrieved from reference TRBV7-2 and TRBJ2-7, is GAGVSQSPSNKVTEKGKDVELRCDPISGHTALYWYRQSLGQGLEFLIYFQGNSAPDKSGLPSDRFSAERTGGSVSTLTIQRTQQEDSAVYLCASSLAGTSGGHEQYFGPGTRLTVT.

This clonotype has a handful of counts. The chain has TRBV5-5 and TRBJ1-5; D unclear. V gave up 3 bases and J gave up 6 bases, with 13 bases separating them. The germline V gene has CDR1 SGHKS and CDR2 YYEKEE (reference sequence). The CDR3 is 14 amino acids. CDR3 coding DNA: TGTGCCAGCAGCTCGTATGGGGTTGCTCAGCCCCAGCATTTT. Protein sequence: CASSSYGVAQPQHF.

In this sample, this clonotype turned up many times. The chain employs TRBV7-2 and TRBJ2-5; D gene unclear. The V end was cut by 3 bases, the J end by 5 bases, with 13 bases between. The CDR3 is made up of 14 amino acids. Germline V gene data show CDR1 as SGHTA and CDR2 as FQGNSA. The DNA for the CDR3 is TGTGCCAGCAGCTTCTTTGGGGTCCGGGAGACCCAGTACTTC. Protein sequence: CASSFFGVRETQYF.

This clonotype showed up many times. This rearrangement joins TRBV5-1 to TRBJ2-5; unclear D gene. The germline CDR1 and CDR2 sequences are SGHRS and YFSETQ. Deletions cut 1 base from V and 2 bases from J, with 9 bases between. This CDR3 region has 14 residues. CDR3 amino acids: CASSLPDAQETQYF. The CDR3 coding sequence is TGCGCCAGCAGCTTGCCGGACGCTCAAGAGACCCAGTACTTC.

This clonotype was counted ten times or more. The chain uses TRBV28 and TRBJ1-2, with D possibly matching TRBD1 (5 bases). Germline CDR1 is MDHEN and CDR2 is SYDVKM. CDR3 size: 14 residues. Trimming took 5 bases from V and 10 from J, leaving 20 bases between them. This chain's CDR3 is CASSPRGRDDLYTF. The CDR3 DNA sequence: TGTGCCAGCAGTCCCCGGGGGAGGGATGACCTCTACACCTTC.

This clonotype was observed a few times. The chain has TRBV7-6 and TRBJ1-1, with D perhaps TRBD1 (6 bases). This CDR3 is 13 amino acids long. The germline gives CDR1 SGHVS, CDR2 FNYEAQ. V was clipped by 3 bases and J by 5 bases, with 10 bases between them. This CDR3 is CASSFGGPTEAFF. The CDR3, as DNA: TGTGCCAGCAGCTTTGGGGGGCCAACTGAAGCTTTCTTT. The variable domain in full, completed from reference TRBV7-6 and TRBJ1-1, reads GAGVSQSPRYKVTKRGQDVALRCDPISGHVSLYWYRQALGQGPEFLTYFNYEAQQDKSGLPNDRFSAERPEGSISTLTIQRTEQRDSAMYRCASSFGGPTEAFFGQGTRLTVV.

This clonotype was detected a few times. The chain links TRBV7-2 to TRBJ2-3; TRBD2 agrees at 8 bases. This CDR3 is built from 14 residues. The germline CDR1 and CDR2 sequences are SGHTA and FQGNSA. J gave up 9 bases and V 5 bases, and 10 bases lay outside the gene matches. The CDR3 nucleotides are TGTGCCAGCAGCAAAGAACTCAGCGGGGGAACGCAGTATTTT. Translation gives CASSKELSGGTQYF.